The rows below give T cell receptor beta chains drawn from one sample of a study of a mutant IDH1 vaccine in newly diagnosed glioma. These receptors' antigens are unknown. Method: immunoSEQ multiplex PCR; TCRdb's copy keeps in-frame clones and lacks some. This table has about 45,000 clones, 80% to 95% appearing once. This specimen consisted of PBMCs, obtained from a glioma patient whose treatment included an IDH1 peptide vaccine. Receptor source: a man aged 45-65 years with glioma. Both conserved end residues are part of each CDR3. D genes are given only for firm matches. Expanded clones get a size class; other rows say once, few or many, or leave the size out.

>TRBJ1-3|.|.|TRBV9
CASSATGNSGNTIYF
TGTGCCAGCAGCGCAACAGGGAACTCTGGAAACACCATATATTTT
>TRBJ1-5|.|.|TRBV5-1
CASSLDSSNQPQHF
TGCGCCAGCAGCTTGGACAGTAGCAATCAGCCCCAGCATTTT
>TRBJ2-5|TRBD1|.|TRBV7-6
CASSSGDRGRTGETQYF
TGTGCCAGCAGCTCCGGGGACAGGGGCCGAACGGGGGAGACCCAGTACTTC
>TRBJ1-2|.|.|TRBV7-2
CASSLTSWGENYGYTF
TGTGCCAGCAGCTTGACCTCCTGGGGGGAAAACTATGGCTACACCTTC
>TRBJ2-2|TRBD2|.|TRBV6-1
CASSPPSGGAGELFF
TGTGCCAGCAGTCCACCTAGCGGGGGGGCCGGGGAGCTGTTTTTT
>TRBJ2-7|TRBD2|.|TRBV10-3
CAISPGTSVYEQYF
TGTGCCATCTCACCCGGGACTAGCGTCTACGAGCAGTACTTC
>TRBJ2-1|.|.|TRBV27
CASSPSYNEQFF
TGTGCCAGCAGTCCCTCCTACAATGAGCAGTTCTTC
>TRBJ2-7|TRBD1|.|TRBV5-1
CASSSGTGGREQYF
TGCGCCAGCAGCTCCGGGACAGGGGGCAGAGAGCAGTACTTC
>TRBJ2-1|TRBD2|.|TRBV29-1
CSPRLAGGPGYNEQFF
TGCAGCCCGAGACTAGCGGGAGGGCCGGGGTACAATGAGCAGTTCTTC
>TRBJ1-1|.|.|TRBV5-6
CASSLIPEDTEAFF
TGTGCCAGCAGCTTGATCCCCGAAGACACTGAAGCTTTCTTT
>TRBJ2-3|.|.|TRBV7-2
CASSSFSVPDTQYF
TGTGCCAGCAGCTCCTTTTCCGTCCCAGATACGCAGTATTTT
>TRBJ2-3|.|few|TRBV7-2
CASSHNRDTDTQYF
TGTGCCAGCAGCCACAACCGGGATACAGATACGCAGTATTTT
>TRBJ1-1|TRBD1|.|TRBV7-9
CASSSRGGQGMNTEAFF
TGTGCCAGCAGCTCTAGGGGGGGACAGGGAATGAACACTGAAGCTTTCTTT
>TRBJ1-3|TRBD1|.|TRBV27
CASSLSGTGYGNTIYF
TGTGCCAGCAGTTTATCTGGGACAGGGTACGGAAACACCATATATTTT
>TRBJ2-7|.|.|TRBV19
CASKARGVRSEQYF
TGTGCCAGTAAGGCGCGAGGCGTCCGAAGCGAGCAGTACTTC
>TRBJ1-1|.|once|TRBV19
CASRLGGTEAFF
TGTGCCAGTAGATTGGGGGGCACTGAAGCTTTCTTT
>TRBJ1-3|.|.|TRBV7-7
CASEDGASSGNTIYF
TGTGCTAGCGAGGACGGTGCGAGCTCTGGAAACACCATATATTTT
>TRBJ1-5|TRBD1|.|TRBV5-1
CASSASGQGSQPQHF
TGCGCCAGCAGCGCATCGGGACAGGGTAGTCAGCCCCAGCATTTT
>TRBJ2-7|.|.|TRBV6-1
CASSEDRWSYEQYF
TGTGCCAGCAGTGAAGACCGGTGGTCCTACGAGCAGTACTTC
>TRBJ2-5|TRBD1|.|TRBV2
CASTLGYGTEGETQYF
TGTGCCAGCACCTTAGGGTATGGGACAGAGGGAGAGACCCAGTACTTC
>TRBJ1-1|.|once|TRBV7-2
CASSLHGTAAFF
TGTGCCAGCAGCTTACATGGGACGGCAGCTTTCTTT
>TRBJ1-1|TRBD1|.|TRBV5-1
CASSWGTGVNTEAFF
TGCGCCAGCAGCTGGGGGACAGGGGTGAACACTGAAGCTTTCTTT
>TRBJ2-1|.|.|TRBV9
CASSGSGSSYNEQFF
TGTGCCAGCAGCGGTAGCGGTTCCTCCTACAATGAGCAGTTCTTC
>TRBJ1-5|TRBD1|.|TRBV18
CASSPGDRGTPQHF
TGTGCCAGCTCACCCGGGGACAGGGGAACGCCCCAGCATTTT
>TRBJ1-2|.|.|TRBV5-8
CASSFDLWTDRINYGYTF
TGTGCCAGCAGCTTCGACCTATGGACAGATCGAATAAACTATGGCTACACCTTC
>TRBJ2-1|TRBD2|.|TRBV4-1
CASSPLGASGGRSSYNEQFF
TGCGCCAGCAGCCCCTTGGGGGCTAGCGGGGGTCGAAGCTCCTACAATGAGCAGTTCTTC
>TRBJ2-5|.|.|TRBV5-1
CASSLWQETQYF
TGCGCCAGCAGCTTGTGGCAAGAGACCCAGTACTTC
>TRBJ1-1|.|.|TRBV6-1
CASSGRGLNTEAFF
TGTGCCAGCTCGGGCAGGGGACTGAACACTGAAGCTTTCTTT
>TRBJ1-3|TRBD1|.|TRBV6-1
CASSGPDRVAGNTIYF
TGTGCCAGCAGTGGCCCGGACAGGGTAGCTGGAAACACCATATATTTT
>TRBJ1-4|.|.|TRBV30
CAWSPGVNEKLFF
TGTGCCTGGAGCCCGGGGGTTAATGAAAAACTGTTTTTT
>TRBJ2-7|TRBD1|.|TRBV5-4
CAYRTLDRSGYEQYF
TGTGCCTACCGCACGTTGGACAGGTCCGGGTACGAGCAGTACTTC
>TRBJ2-7|TRBD2|once|TRBV9
CASSPGLAGPYEQYF
TGTGCCAGCAGCCCGGGACTAGCGGGACCCTACGAGCAGTACTTC
>TRBJ1-5|.|.|TRBV6-6
CASSPGHYSNQPQHF
TGTGCCAGCAGCCCGGGACACTATAGCAATCAGCCCCAGCATTTT
>TRBJ2-2|.|.|TRBV18
CASSQTPGTSTGELFF
TGTGCCAGCTCACAGACCCCCGGGACATCCACCGGGGAGCTGTTTTTT
>TRBJ2-7|TRBD1|.|TRBV19
CARGQGSSYEQYF
TGTGCCAGGGGACAGGGAAGCTCCTACGAGCAGTACTTC
>TRBJ1-5|TRBD1|.|TRBV19
CASSLTGGKPQHF
TGTGCCAGTAGTTTGACAGGGGGGAAGCCCCAGCATTTT
>TRBJ2-7|TRBD1|.|TRBV19
CASSTSDRVYEQYF
TGTGCCAGTAGTACCTCAGACAGGGTCTACGAGCAGTACTTC
>TRBJ2-2|.|.|TRBV13
CASSSGGELFF
TGTGCCAGCAGCTCGGGCGGGGAGCTGTTTTTT
>TRBJ2-1|.|.|TRBV7-8
CASSLAGTYNEQFF
TGTGCCAGCAGCTTAGCAGGAACCTACAATGAGCAGTTCTTC
>TRBJ1-5|.|.|TRBV6-6
CASIDRRDQPQHF
TGTGCCAGCATCGACAGAAGAGATCAGCCCCAGCATTTT
>TRBJ2-2|.|.|TRBV4-1
CASSTPGTGELFF
TGCGCCAGCAGCACCCCCGGAACCGGGGAGCTGTTTTTT
>TRBJ1-1|TRBD1|.|TRBV28
CASSPGQGMAFF
TGTGCCAGCAGTCCGGGACAGGGGATGGCTTTCTTT
>TRBJ1-2|TRBD1|.|TRBV7-9
CASSDDDRDRGSYGYTF
TGTGCCAGCAGCGACGATGATCGGGACAGGGGTTCCTATGGCTACACCTTC